This record concerns one T cell receptor (beta chain) sequence. Its antigen is unidentified. This record comes from a study of post-analysis software for immune sequencing data. Study results and limitations: Compared against controls, patients with multiple sclerosis displayed significantly lower normalized Chao1 diversity. Controls showed lower frequencies than patients for roughly 5 TRBV segments, and TRBV5-6, TRBV5-1 and TRBV20-1 were among these.

Prepared TCR beta cDNA libraries contained unique molecular identifiers. Input of roughly 0.9 to 11 million T cells yielded approximately 500,000 cDNA molecules. TCRdb called the PCR reads again in MiXCR, with one record for every CDR3 protein. The sample gives 600,000 to 700,000 distinct CDR3 sequences, 55% to 70% of which show up once; about 10% is in the top ten. This CDR3 region has 16 residues. Trimming took off 3 bases at V and 6 bases at J, with 22 bases between the two ends. Germline assignment: CDR1 SGDLS and CDR2 YYNGEE. The sample taken for sequencing was blood. This chain uses TRBV9 with TRBJ2-7; tentative D call: TRBD2 (5 bases). This receptor was identified in a girl aged 2 to 9 with multiple sclerosis. The CDR3 region is CASSAEGEGSACEQYF. The CDR3 DNA follows: TGTGCCAGCAGCGCCGAGGGAGAGGGTAGCGCATGCGAGCAGTACTTC.